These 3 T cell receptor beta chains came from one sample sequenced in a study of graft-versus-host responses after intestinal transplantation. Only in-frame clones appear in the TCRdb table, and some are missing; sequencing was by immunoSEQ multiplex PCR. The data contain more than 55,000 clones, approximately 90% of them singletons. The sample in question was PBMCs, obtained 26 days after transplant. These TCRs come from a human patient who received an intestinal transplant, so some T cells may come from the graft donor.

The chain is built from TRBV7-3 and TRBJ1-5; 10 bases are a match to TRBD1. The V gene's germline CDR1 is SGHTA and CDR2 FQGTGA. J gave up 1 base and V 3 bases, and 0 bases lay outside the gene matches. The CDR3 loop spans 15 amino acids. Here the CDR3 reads CASSLTGGSNQPQHF. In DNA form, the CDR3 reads TGTGCCAGCAGCTTGACAGGGGGCAGCAATCAGCCCCAGCATTTT. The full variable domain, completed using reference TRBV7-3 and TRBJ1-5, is GAGVSQTPSNKVTEKGKYVELRCDPISGHTALYWYRQSLGQGPEFLIYFQGTGAADDSGLPNDRFFAVRPEGSVSTLKIQRTERGDSAVYLCASSLTGGSNQPQHFGDGTRLSIL.

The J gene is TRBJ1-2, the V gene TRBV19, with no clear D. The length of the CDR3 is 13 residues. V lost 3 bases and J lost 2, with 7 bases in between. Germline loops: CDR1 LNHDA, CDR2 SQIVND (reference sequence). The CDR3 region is CASSISLNYGYTF. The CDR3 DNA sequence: TGTGCCAGTAGTATCTCCCTAAACTATGGCTACACCTTC.

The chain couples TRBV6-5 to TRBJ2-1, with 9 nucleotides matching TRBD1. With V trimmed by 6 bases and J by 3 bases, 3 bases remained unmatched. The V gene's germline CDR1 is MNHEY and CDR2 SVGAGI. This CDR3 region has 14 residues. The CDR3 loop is CASRRQGDYNEQFF. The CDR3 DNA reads TGTGCCAGCAGACGACAGGGGGACTACAATGAGCAGTTCTTC.